This note documents a single TCR beta chain sequence. Its antigen is still unknown. Losses at the gene ends were 2 bases for V and 1 base for J; bases not matched to a gene: 7. This CDR3 spans 17 amino acids. Germline V gene lookup returns CDR1 SGHVS and CDR2 FQNEAQ. This entry belongs to a study of OX40 agonist ivuxolimab in advanced cancers. Looking at the study overall: Partial responses were observed in three patients, of whom one had hepatocellular carcinoma and two had cutaneous melanoma.

Notes on the study in general: Doses of 0.1 to 3.0 mg/kg were accompanied by clonal expansion of CD4+ and CD8+ blood T cells by week 6. Expanded peripheral T-cell antigen specificity went undetermined.

Clones were read by immunoSEQ multiplex PCR, and TCRdb kept only the in-frame ones, dropping some. The repertoire has about 89,000 clones, roughly 88% of them found once; the top ten carry approximately 0.3%. The genes are TRBV7-8 and TRBJ2-1, with 8 bases fitting TRBD2. Source: CD4+ or CD8+ T cells sorted from blood, taken in a trial of the OX40 agonist ivuxolimab. This TCR derives from an adult with an advanced solid tumor such as melanoma, head and neck, liver or kidney cancer. CDR3 coding DNA: TGTGCCAGCAGCTTAACGAGCGGGGGTTATTCCTACAATGAGCAGTTCTTC. Protein sequence: CASSLTSGGYSYNEQFF. The full variable domain, completed using reference TRBV7-8 and TRBJ2-1, is GAGVSQSPRYKVAKRGQDVALRCDPISGHVSLFWYQQALGQGPEFLTYFQNEAQLDKSGLPSDRFFAERPEGSVSTLKIQRTQQEDSAVYLCASSLTSGGYSYNEQFFGPGTRLTVL.